Here is one TCR beta chain with its context. No antigen is known for it. There are no base qualities to consult, and no much larger clone falls within one base. Patients with a history of autoimmune disease or receiving systemic immunosuppression were excluded from the trial. Peripheral blood for TCR sequencing was collected from all dose cohorts at baseline, on cycle 4 day 1, and on cycle 7 day 1. Samples came from an open-label, multicenter, first-in-human phase I dose-escalation trial of ivuxolimab. Adults with locally advanced or metastatic melanoma, renal cell carcinoma, hepatocellular carcinoma or head and neck squamous cell carcinoma were enrolled in the trial. Before TCR sequencing, CD4+ T cells and CD8+ T cells were sorted from peripheral blood as separate populations. The data derive from a study of OX40 agonist ivuxolimab in advanced cancers. Regarding the research as a whole: Ivuxolimab was an agonistic, fully human IgG2 monoclonal antibody directed against OX40 (CD134), a costimulatory receptor. Of the approximately 50 patients in dose escalation, about 20 had hepatocellular carcinoma, about 15 had melanoma, 9 had renal cell carcinoma and 9 had head and neck cancer. The point of sequencing TCRbeta in the periphery was to test whether ivuxolimab changed TCR sequence diversity and drove clonal T-cell expansion. The dose-escalation cohort was 82.7% male with a mean age of around 64 years, ranging from about 23 to 85. Intravenous ivuxolimab was administered to patients every 2 weeks at six dose levels: 0.01, 0.1, 0.3, 1.5, 3 and 10 mg/kg. The paper reports the monotherapy dose-escalation portion (N of about 54 patients) of the phase I ivuxolimab trial. Three dose-escalation patients achieved partial responses, one with hepatocellular carcinoma and two with cutaneous melanoma. Patients were allowed to have had prior anti-PD-1, anti-PD-L1 or anti-CTLA-4 therapy, and approximately 40% of the dose-escalation patients had previously received checkpoint inhibitors.

Findings and caveats that apply to the study as a whole: After ivuxolimab, expanded clones were on average more numerous among CD8+ T cells than among CD4+ T cells. Partial responders in the 0.1-3.0 mg/kg groups had among the lowest normalized peripheral clonal expansion, especially among CD8+ T cells. At doses of 0.1 to 3.0 mg/kg, clonal expansion of both CD4+ and CD8+ blood T cells was observed from baseline to week 6. Low levels of normalized T-cell clonal expansion were also seen in some patients who did not respond. The antigen specificity of the peripheral T cells that underwent clonal expansion was not determined.

To sequence the TCRbeta CDR3 region, genomic DNA was isolated from the sorted cells. The immunoSEQ Assay was used for sequencing of TCRbeta CDR3 regions. TCRdb took over this immuneACCESS table, retaining in-frame rearrangements with V and J assigned. Such tables are incomplete; in checked studies, under half of the missing clones stem from an unresolved V gene, and the remainder is unexplained. Within this sample are roughly 76,000 clones, with around 86% of them counted one time only. Approximately 8% of the sample is taken by the ten largest. CDR1 SGHNT and CDR2 YYREEE are derived from the germline V gene (reference sequence). The CDR3 numbers 15 residues from cysteine through phenylalanine. The entry retains the CDR3 DNA only, 45 bases that are in frame from base 1. Clipping removes 5 bases from V and 0 bases from J, with 7 as the unmatched junction base count.

The chain employs TRBV5-4 and TRBJ1-1; 7 junctional bases match TRBD1. This sequence originates from an adult with an advanced solid tumor such as melanoma, head and neck, liver or kidney cancer. The source was CD4+ or CD8+ T cells sorted from blood, collected in a trial of the OX40 agonist ivuxolimab. The CDR3 reads CASRHDRAMNTEAFF. The nucleotides read TGTGCCAGCAGACATGACAGGGCCATGAACACTGAAGCTTTCTTT.